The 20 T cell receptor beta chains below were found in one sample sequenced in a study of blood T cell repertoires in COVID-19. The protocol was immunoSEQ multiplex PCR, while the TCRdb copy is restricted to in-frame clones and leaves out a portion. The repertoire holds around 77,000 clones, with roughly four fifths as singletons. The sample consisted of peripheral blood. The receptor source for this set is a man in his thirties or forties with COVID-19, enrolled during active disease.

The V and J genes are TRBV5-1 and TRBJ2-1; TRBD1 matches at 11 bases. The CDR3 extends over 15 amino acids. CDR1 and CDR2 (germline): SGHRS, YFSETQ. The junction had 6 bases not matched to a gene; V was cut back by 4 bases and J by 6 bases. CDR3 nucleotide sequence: TGCGCCAGCAGCAGTACCGGGACAGGGGGCAATGAGCAGTTCTTC. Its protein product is CASSSTGTGGNEQFF.

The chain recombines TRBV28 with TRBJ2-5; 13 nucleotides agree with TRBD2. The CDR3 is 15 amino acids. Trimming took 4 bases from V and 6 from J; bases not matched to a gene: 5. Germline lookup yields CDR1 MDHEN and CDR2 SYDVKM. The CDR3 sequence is CASSSAGTSGKTQYF. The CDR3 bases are TGTGCCAGCAGTTCCGCGGGGACTAGCGGGAAGACCCAGTACTTC.

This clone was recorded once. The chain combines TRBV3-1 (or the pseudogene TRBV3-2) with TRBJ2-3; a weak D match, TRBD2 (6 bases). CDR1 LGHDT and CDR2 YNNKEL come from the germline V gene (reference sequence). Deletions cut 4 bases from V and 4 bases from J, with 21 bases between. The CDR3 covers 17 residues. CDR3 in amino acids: CASSRSAWTTVPDTQYF. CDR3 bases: TGTGCCAGCAGCCGTTCGGCGTGGACTACGGTCCCAGATACGCAGTATTTT.

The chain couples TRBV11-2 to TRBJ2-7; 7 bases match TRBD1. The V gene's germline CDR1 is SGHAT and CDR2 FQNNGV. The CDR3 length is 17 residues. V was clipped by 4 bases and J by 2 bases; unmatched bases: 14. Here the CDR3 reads CASSSDPGTEITYEQYF. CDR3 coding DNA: TGTGCCAGCAGCTCTGACCCCGGGACAGAAATCACCTACGAGCAGTACTTC. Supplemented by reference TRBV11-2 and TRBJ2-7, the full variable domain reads EAGVAQSPRYKIIEKRQSVAFWCNPISGHATLYWYQQILGQGPKLLIQFQNNGVVDDSQLPKDRFSAERLKGVDSTLKIQPAKLEDSAVYLCASSSDPGTEITYEQYFGPGTRLTVT.

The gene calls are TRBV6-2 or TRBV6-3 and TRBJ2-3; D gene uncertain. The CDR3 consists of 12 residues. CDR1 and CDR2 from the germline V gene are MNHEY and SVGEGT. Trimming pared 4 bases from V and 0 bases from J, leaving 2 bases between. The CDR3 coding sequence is TGTGCCAGCAGTTCGAGCACAGATACGCAGTATTTT. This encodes CASSSSTDTQYF.

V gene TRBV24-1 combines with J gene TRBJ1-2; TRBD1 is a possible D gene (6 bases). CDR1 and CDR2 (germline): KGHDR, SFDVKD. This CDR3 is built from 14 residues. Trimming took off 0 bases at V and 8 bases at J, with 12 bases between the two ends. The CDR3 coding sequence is TGTGCCACCAGTGATTTGGGGGGCCTGGGCGGCTACACCTTC. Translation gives CATSDLGGLGGYTF.

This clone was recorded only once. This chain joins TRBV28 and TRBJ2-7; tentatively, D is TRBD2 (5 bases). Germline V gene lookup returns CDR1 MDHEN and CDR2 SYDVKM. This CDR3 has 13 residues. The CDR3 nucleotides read TGTGCTACCCACGGTGAGGGATTCTCGGGACAGTACTTC. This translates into CATHGEGFSGQYF.

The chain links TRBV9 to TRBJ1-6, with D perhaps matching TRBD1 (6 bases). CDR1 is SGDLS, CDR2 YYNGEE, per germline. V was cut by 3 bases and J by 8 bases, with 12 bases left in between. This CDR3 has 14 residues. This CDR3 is CASSADRGYSPLHF. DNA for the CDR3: TGTGCCAGCAGCGCGGACAGAGGGTATTCACCCCTCCACTTT.

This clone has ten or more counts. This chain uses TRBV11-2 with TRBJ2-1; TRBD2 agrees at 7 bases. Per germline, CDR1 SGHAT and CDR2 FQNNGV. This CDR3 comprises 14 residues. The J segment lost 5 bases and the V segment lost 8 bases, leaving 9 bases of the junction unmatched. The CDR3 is CASGRERLDNEQFF. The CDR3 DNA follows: TGTGCCAGCGGGAGGGAGCGCCTTGACAATGAGCAGTTCTTC.

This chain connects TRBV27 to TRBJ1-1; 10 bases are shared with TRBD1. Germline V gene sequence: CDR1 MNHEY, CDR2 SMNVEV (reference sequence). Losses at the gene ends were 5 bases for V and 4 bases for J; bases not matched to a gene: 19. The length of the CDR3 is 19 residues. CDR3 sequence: CASSPPLPGQGKLRTEAFF. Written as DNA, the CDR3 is TGTGCCAGCAGTCCCCCTCTCCCGGGACAGGGGAAGCTGCGCACTGAAGCTTTCTTT.

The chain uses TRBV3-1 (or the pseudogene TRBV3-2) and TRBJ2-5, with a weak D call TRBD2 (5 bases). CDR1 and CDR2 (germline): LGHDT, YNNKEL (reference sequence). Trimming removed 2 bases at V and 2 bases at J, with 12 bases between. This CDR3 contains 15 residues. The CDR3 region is CASSQTRGIQETQYF. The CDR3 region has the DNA TGTGCCAGCAGCCAAACTCGAGGGATACAAGAGACCCAGTACTTC.

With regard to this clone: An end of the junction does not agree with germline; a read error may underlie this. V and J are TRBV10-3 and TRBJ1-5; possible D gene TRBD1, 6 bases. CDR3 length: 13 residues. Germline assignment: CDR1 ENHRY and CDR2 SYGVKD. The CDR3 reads CAISGDTNQPQHF. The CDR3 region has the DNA TGTGCCATTAGTGGGGACACCAATCAGCCCCAGCATTTT.

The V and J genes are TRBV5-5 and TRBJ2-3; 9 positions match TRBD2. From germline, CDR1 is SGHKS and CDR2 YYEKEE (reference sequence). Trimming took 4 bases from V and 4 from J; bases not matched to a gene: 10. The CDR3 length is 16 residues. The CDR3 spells CASSRGGGRAADTQYF. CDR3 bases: TGTGCCAGCAGCCGTGGGGGCGGGAGGGCCGCAGATACGCAGTATTTT.

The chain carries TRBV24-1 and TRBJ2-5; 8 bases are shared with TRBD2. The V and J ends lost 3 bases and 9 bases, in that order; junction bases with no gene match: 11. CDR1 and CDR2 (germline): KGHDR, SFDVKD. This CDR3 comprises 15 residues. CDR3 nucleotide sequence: TGTGCCACCAGTGATCGGCCGACTAGCGCGGGGGCCCAGTACTTC. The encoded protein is CATSDRPTSAGAQYF.

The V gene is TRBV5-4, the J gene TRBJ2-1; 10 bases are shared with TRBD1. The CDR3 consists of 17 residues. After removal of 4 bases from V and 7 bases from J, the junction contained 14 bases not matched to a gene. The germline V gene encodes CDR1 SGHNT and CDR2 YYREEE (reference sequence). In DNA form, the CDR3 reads TGTGCCAGCAGCCGTTTTTCGTCGGGACAGGGGCGGAATGAGCAGTTCTTC. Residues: CASSRFSSGQGRNEQFF.

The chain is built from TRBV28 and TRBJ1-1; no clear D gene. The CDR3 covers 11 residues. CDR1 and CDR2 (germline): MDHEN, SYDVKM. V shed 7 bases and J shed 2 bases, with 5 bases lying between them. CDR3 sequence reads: CASKSNTEAFF. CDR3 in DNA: TGTGCCAGCAAATCTAACACTGAAGCTTTCTTT.

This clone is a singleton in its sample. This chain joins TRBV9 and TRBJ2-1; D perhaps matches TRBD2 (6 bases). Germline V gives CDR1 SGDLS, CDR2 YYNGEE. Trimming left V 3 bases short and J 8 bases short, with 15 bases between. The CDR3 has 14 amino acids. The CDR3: CASSGLTSFDEQFF. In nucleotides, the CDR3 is TGTGCCAGCAGCGGACTTACTAGCTTCGATGAGCAGTTCTTC.

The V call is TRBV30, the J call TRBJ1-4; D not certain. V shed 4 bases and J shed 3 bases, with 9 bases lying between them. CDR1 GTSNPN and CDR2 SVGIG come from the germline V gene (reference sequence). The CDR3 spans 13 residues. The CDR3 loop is CAWTAGANEKLFF. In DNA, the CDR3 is TGTGCCTGGACGGCAGGTGCTAATGAAAAACTGTTTTTT.

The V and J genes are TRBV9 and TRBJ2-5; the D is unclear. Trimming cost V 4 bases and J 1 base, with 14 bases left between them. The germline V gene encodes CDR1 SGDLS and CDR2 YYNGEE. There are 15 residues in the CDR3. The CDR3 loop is CASSSFVGSQETQYF. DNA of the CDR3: TGTGCCAGCAGCTCCTTCGTGGGCAGCCAAGAGACCCAGTACTTC.

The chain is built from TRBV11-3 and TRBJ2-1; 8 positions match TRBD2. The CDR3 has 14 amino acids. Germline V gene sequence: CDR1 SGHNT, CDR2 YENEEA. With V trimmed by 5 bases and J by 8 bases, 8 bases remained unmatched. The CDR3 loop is CASSPGGAEDEQFF. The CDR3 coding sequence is TGTGCCAGCAGCCCGGGAGGGGCCGAGGATGAGCAGTTCTTC.